These T cell receptor beta chains were read from a single sample in a study of blood T cells in healthy people across ages. Each CDR3 protein is one row after TCRdb ran MiXCR on the 5' RACE reads. The sample contains hundreds of thousands of distinct CDR3 sequences, more than 35% of which appear only once. Specimen: blood. The receptors here all came from an elderly man in good health. Each CDR3 is given with its conserved first and last residue. D genes are given only for firm matches. Rows may omit the clone size; those that give it use once, few, many or a size class.

j_call clone_size v_call d_call cdr3_nt cdr3_aa
TRBJ1-2 - TRBV9 - TGTGCCAGCAGCGTTCAGGGATGTCTTAACTATGGCTACACCTTC CASSVQGCLNYGYTF
TRBJ1-6 - TRBV12-3/TRBV12-4 - TGTGCCAGCAGCGGCAGTGTGGCACCCCTCCACTTT CASSGSVAPLHF
TRBJ2-5 - TRBV7-9 TRBD1 TGTGCCAGCAGCCGTAGTACAGGGGAAGAGACCCAGTACTTC CASSRSTGEETQYF
TRBJ2-1 - TRBV9 TRBD2 TGTGCCAGCAGCCTGACTAGCGGGAGGAAGGATGAGCAGTTCTTC CASSLTSGRKDEQFF
TRBJ1-2 - TRBV12-3/TRBV12-4 TRBD1 TGTGCCAGCACTACAGGGGGCGGCTATGGCTACACCTTC CASTTGGGYGYTF
TRBJ1-2 few TRBV9 - TGTGCCAGCAGCGTAGACAGAGCTAACTATGGCTACACCTTC CASSVDRANYGYTF
TRBJ2-7 few TRBV9 TRBD1 TGTGCCAGCAGCGTAGCCCCGGGACAGGGGGCCCACGAGCAGTACTTC CASSVAPGQGAHEQYF
TRBJ1-1 - TRBV7-2 - TGTGCCAGCAGGAATAGTGCCGATATGAACACTGAAGCTTTCTTT CASRNSADMNTEAFF
TRBJ2-1 few TRBV7-3 TRBD2 TGTGCCAGCAGCCCCCCCGGGGTAGCGGGACTCAATGAGCAGTTCTTC CASSPPGVAGLNEQFF
TRBJ2-5 - TRBV6-1 - TGTGCCAGCAGTGAAGACCCGGGTGTGGAGACCCAGTACTTC CASSEDPGVETQYF
TRBJ2-5 - TRBV28 TRBD1 TGTGCCAGCAGTACCTCAGGGGGCCCCTGGGAGACCCAGTACTTC CASSTSGGPWETQYF
TRBJ2-5 - TRBV10-3 - TGTGCCATCAGTAACGTGGGCCAAAGTGTAGAGACCCAGTACTTC CAISNVGQSVETQYF
TRBJ2-7 few TRBV20-1 - TGCAGTGCTAGAGATGCGCGGAACGGGAACTACGAGCAGTACTTC CSARDARNGNYEQYF
TRBJ2-3 - TRBV20-1 - TGCAGTGTAGTCCGGACTTCCCACACAGATACGCAGTATTTT CSVVRTSHTDTQYF
TRBJ2-1 few TRBV2 - TGTGCCAGCAGTGAACAAACTAGGGAGCAGTTCTTC CASSEQTREQFF
TRBJ2-3 many TRBV11-3 - TGTGCCAGCAGCTTGACCGTGATGGATACGCAGTATTTT CASSLTVMDTQYF
TRBJ2-7 - TRBV20-1 TRBD2 TGCAATGCTAGAGACGAAACCTCGAGACTAGCGTACGAGCAGTACTTC CNARDETSRLAYEQYF
TRBJ2-3 once TRBV12-3/TRBV12-4 - TGTGCCAGCAACTCGCCAGGGTTGAGGACGCAGTATTTT CASNSPGLRTQYF
TRBJ2-5 many TRBV7-2 - TGTGCCAGCAGCTTAAGGTCAGGGGCTCGGGAGACCCAGTACTTC CASSLRSGARETQYF
TRBJ2-2 few TRBV20-1 - TGCAGTGCTAGAGGCGGGGCGATGAACACCGGGGAGCTGTTTTTT CSARGGAMNTGELFF
TRBJ1-2 - TRBV3-1 TRBD1 TGTGCCAGCACCGACAGGGCCACTAACTATGGCTACACCTTC CASTDRATNYGYTF
TRBJ2-3 many TRBV7-9 TRBD2 TGTGCCAGCAGCTTAGATGGGAGGGAGAGCGATACGCAGTATTTT CASSLDGRESDTQYF
TRBJ2-7 many TRBV4-1 TRBD2 TGCGCCAGCAGCCAAGGCTCGGGAGGTTCCTACGAGCAGTACTTC CASSQGSGGSYEQYF
TRBJ2-3 many TRBV2 TRBD2 TGTGCCAGCAGTGAAAGAGGCCCAGCGGGAGTTTTCACAGATACGCAGTATTTT CASSERGPAGVFTDTQYF
TRBJ2-7 - TRBV7-6 - TGTGCCAGCAGCCCTCCCCGGGAGCAAAATGAGCAGTACTTC CASSPPREQNEQYF
TRBJ2-7 - TRBV11-2 - TGTGCCAGCATCCAGGACTGGTTCTCCTACGAGCAGTACTTC CASIQDWFSYEQYF
TRBJ2-7 few TRBV11-2 TRBD2 TGTGCCAGCAGCTTAGTTCCTAGCGGGAGTTTGGGCGAGCAGTACTTC CASSLVPSGSLGEQYF
TRBJ2-7 few TRBV25-1 TRBD1 TGTGCCAGCAGCCGACAGGGGCAGAACGAGCAGTACTTC CASSRQGQNEQYF
TRBJ2-1 few TRBV12-3/TRBV12-4 TRBD1 TGTGCCAGCACCTTGGGACAGGCCAATGAGCAGTTCTTC CASTLGQANEQFF
TRBJ2-7 few TRBV6-6 TRBD2 TGTGCCAGCAGCCCCGTAGCGGGGAGCTCCTACGAGCAGTACTTC CASSPVAGSSYEQYF
TRBJ2-5 - TRBV29-1 - TGCAGCGTTGAAGATGCAGGGTACCAAGAGACCCAGTACTTC CSVEDAGYQETQYF
TRBJ2-1 few TRBV29-1 - TGCAGCGTTGAAACGGATCCGGGGAATGAGCAGTTCTTC CSVETDPGNEQFF